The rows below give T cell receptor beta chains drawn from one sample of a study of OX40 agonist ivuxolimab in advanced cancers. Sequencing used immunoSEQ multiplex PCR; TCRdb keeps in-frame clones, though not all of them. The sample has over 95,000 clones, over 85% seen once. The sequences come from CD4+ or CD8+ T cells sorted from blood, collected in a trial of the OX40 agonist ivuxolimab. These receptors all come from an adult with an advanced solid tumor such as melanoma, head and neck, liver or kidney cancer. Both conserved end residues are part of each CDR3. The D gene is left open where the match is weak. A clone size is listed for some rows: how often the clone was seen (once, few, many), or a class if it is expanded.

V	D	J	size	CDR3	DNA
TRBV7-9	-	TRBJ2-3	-	CASSPTDTQYF	TGTGCCAGCAGCCCTACAGATACGCAGTATTTT
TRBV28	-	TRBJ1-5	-	CASSFQGPQPQHF	TGTGCCAGCAGTTTCCAAGGCCCCCAGCCCCAGCATTTT
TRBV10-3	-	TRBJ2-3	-	CAIKRPSTDTQYF	TGTGCCATTAAGCGGCCTAGCACAGATACGCAGTATTTT
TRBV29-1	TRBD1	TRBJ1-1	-	CSSLAPGQGLAFF	TGCAGCTCCCTCGCCCCGGGACAGGGGCTCGCTTTTTTT
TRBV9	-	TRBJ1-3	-	CASSRQGGSGNTIYF	TGTGCCAGCAGCCGACAAGGGGGGAGCGGAAACACCATATATTTT
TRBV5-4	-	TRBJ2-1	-	CASSLEGSSTYNEQFF	TGTGCCAGCAGCTTGGAGGGCAGTAGCACCTACAATGAGCAGTTCTTC
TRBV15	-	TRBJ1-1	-	CATSRDRGLAFF	TGTGCCACCAGCAGAGATCGAGGGCTAGCTTTCTTT
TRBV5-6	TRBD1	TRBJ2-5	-	CASSIRGLEETQYF	TGTGCCAGCAGCATTAGGGGGCTAGAAGAGACCCAGTACTTC
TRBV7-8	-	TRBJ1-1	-	CASSLARRLSRNTEAFF	TGTGCCAGCAGCTTAGCGCGACGGTTGAGCCGAAACACTGAAGCTTTCTTT
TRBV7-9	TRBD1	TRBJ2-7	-	CASSLTQGGYEQYF	TGTGCCAGCAGCTTAACACAGGGGGGCTACGAGCAGTACTTC
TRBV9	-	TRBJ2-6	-	CASSVGVSGANVLTF	TGTGCCAGCAGCGTAGGGGTTTCTGGGGCCAACGTCCTGACTTTC
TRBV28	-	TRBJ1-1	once	CASSWAQGAFF	TGTGCCAGCAGTTGGGCCCAAGGGGCTTTCTTT
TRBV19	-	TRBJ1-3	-	CASRASHSGNTIYF	TGTGCCAGTCGGGCATCGCACTCTGGAAACACCATATATTTT
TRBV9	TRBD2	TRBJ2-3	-	CASSVAGGRTDTQYF	TGTGCCAGCAGCGTAGCGGGGGGGAGAACAGATACGCAGTATTTT
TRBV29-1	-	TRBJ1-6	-	CSVALDSNSPLHF	TGCAGCGTTGCCCTGGACAGTAATTCACCCCTCCACTTT